This TCR beta chain was captured by sequencing in a study of control samples from healthy donors and cancer patients (dated by TCRdb to 2020 to 2022). As concerns this clone: Its antigen is not yet known. No clone much larger than this one lies a single base away; base qualities are absent.

Including cysteine and phenylalanine, the CDR3 has 11 amino acids. Only the CDR3 DNA is retained, 33 bases long and in frame from the first base. Trimming removed 5 bases from V and 8 bases from J; the gene matches leave 5 bases unexplained. CDR1 is given as GTSNPN and CDR2 as SVGIG, both from the germline V gene (reference sequence). The library relied on the immunoSEQ multiplex PCR assay. Entries here come from immuneACCESS through TCRdb and include only in-frame sequences with V and J called. Some clones fail to appear in such tables; in the studies checked, an unresolved V gene covers under half of the shortfall, and the cause of the remainder is unknown. Within this sample are approximately 70,000 clones, with 65% to 85% of them counted one time only. The top ten clones comprise approximately 15% of the sample.

The receptor chain draws on TRBV30 and TRBJ2-7, with 8 central nucleotides matching TRBD1. The sample was blood. The clonotype was recovered from a man aged 55 to 70 in good health. The CDR3 protein: CAWGQGRKQYF. Here is the DNA: TGTGCCTGGGGACAGGGTCGGAAGCAGTACTTC.